Listed below are T cell receptor beta chains from one sample, sequenced in a study of T cell changes during pregnancy in multiple sclerosis. TCRdb's copy holds only in-frame clones and misses some; the assay was immunoSEQ multiplex PCR. The sample lists tens of thousands of clones, under 95% seen once, with roughly 0.55% in the top ten. The sequencing used CD4+ T cells from peripheral blood mononuclear cells, collected in the third trimester of pregnancy. The receptors were gathered from a female donor with multiple sclerosis, enrolled in a pregnancy study. The conserved cysteine and the conserved F or W are not part of the CDR3 here. The D gene is left open where the match is weak.

j_call v_call d_call cdr3_aa
TRBJ1-3 TRBV7-2 - ASSLDQVSGNTIY
TRBJ2-7 TRBV5-1 TRBD1 ASSRDRRTYEQY
TRBJ2-1 TRBV5-1 TRBD2 ASSFGLAGGYSGEQF
TRBJ2-6 TRBV7-2 - ASSPSAGTGANVLT
TRBJ2-3 TRBV7-2 TRBD2 ASSGRSSGSGDTQY
TRBJ2-1 TRBV25-1 TRBD2 ASRGLAAYNEQF
TRBJ2-7 TRBV19 TRBD2 ASSPRTSGRTYEQY
TRBJ2-7 TRBV6-5 - ASQDSYEQY
TRBJ2-3 TRBV19 - ASKGLPETDTQY
TRBJ2-1 TRBV7-5 - ARSLIAGGTYNEQF
TRBJ2-3 TRBV18 - ASTGMEDTQY
TRBJ2-2 TRBV7-3 - ASSLLRGVTTGELF
TRBJ2-1 TRBV4-2 TRBD2 ASSQDRGLAVRNEQF
TRBJ2-1 TRBV11-3 - ASSFSSYNEQF
TRBJ1-1 TRBV28 TRBD1 ASSPRTGSNTEAF
TRBJ2-2 TRBV5-1 - ASSLGGADTGELF
TRBJ1-1 TRBV6-5 - ASSLGARSSEAF
TRBJ1-5 TRBV5-4 - ASSAGISNQPQH
TRBJ1-2 TRBV19 TRBD1 ASSPRGTGQGYT
TRBJ1-6 TRBV28 - ASSLVVGRNSPLH
TRBJ1-5 TRBV14 - ASSQGAAGSNQPQH
TRBJ2-5 TRBV5-1 - ASSLEFGTQY
TRBJ2-2 TRBV29-1 TRBD2 SVAVAGVTGELF
TRBJ2-5 TRBV5-4 TRBD2 ASSVRRAGGETQY
TRBJ2-1 TRBV13 TRBD2 ASSLGRPAGDAF
TRBJ2-3 TRBV14 - ASSQFLPSKTDTQY
TRBJ2-3 TRBV11-2 - ASSPLVLARRTDTQY
TRBJ2-5 TRBV2 TRBD2 ASWRSGSRLGETQY
TRBJ2-7 TRBV29-1 TRBD1 SVEDRGLEQY
TRBJ1-3 TRBV19 - ASSIQGNTIY
TRBJ2-5 TRBV9 TRBD1 ASSTGGLETQY
TRBJ2-5 TRBV18 - ASSPSLQETQY
TRBJ2-1 TRBV11-3 TRBD2 ASSSPGTSGSFEQF
TRBJ2-7 TRBV11-2 TRBD2 ASSQSLGRTSAGSYEQY
TRBJ2-3 TRBV6-1 - ASTFTDTQY
TRBJ2-1 TRBV27 TRBD2 ASSLSAGGWNEQF
TRBJ2-3 TRBV18 - ASSPGLSTDTQY
TRBJ1-4 TRBV4-3 TRBD1 ASSQGLGQGASNEKLF
TRBJ2-6 TRBV5-1 - ASGPGDNSGANVLT
TRBJ2-7 TRBV21-1 - ASSKGDIDYEQY
TRBJ2-3 TRBV4-1 - ASSQDRVSSDTQY
TRBJ2-1 TRBV7-6 TRBD2 ATKGLAGGRNNEQF
TRBJ1-1 TRBV4-2 TRBD1 ASSQDRGKNTEAF
TRBJ1-1 TRBV7-9 - ASSLTGLSSNTEAF
TRBJ1-3 TRBV7-2 - ASSLQAGLSGNTIY
TRBJ2-1 TRBV19 TRBD1 ASSIGTGGIDEQF
TRBJ2-1 TRBV28 TRBD2 ASGKTRGAGGHEQF
TRBJ2-5 TRBV18 TRBD2 ASSQTSGSETQY
TRBJ2-3 TRBV11-2 TRBD1 ASSLGDRGKDTQY
TRBJ2-4 TRBV6-5 TRBD1 ASSLTGEAKNIQY
TRBJ2-1 TRBV9 TRBD2 ASSVASGISYNEQF